This passage covers 17 T cell receptor beta chains from one sample sequenced in a study of response to subunit inactivated influenza vaccine. TCRdb passed the RT-PCR reads through MiXCR, listing each CDR3 protein once. Here the sample spans roughly 650,000 distinct CDR3 sequences, approximately 14% being singletons. This sample comprised PBMCs from blood, obtained 14 to 15 days before vaccination. Source of these receptors: a man between 45 and 60 years old who received an inactivated influenza vaccine.

This chain uses TRBV6-5 with TRBJ1-1; 7 bases map to TRBD1. The CDR3 totals 15 residues. Germline CDR1 is MNHEY and CDR2 is SVGAGI. After removal of 4 bases from V and 7 bases from J, the junction contained 12 bases not matched to a gene. CDR3 region: CASSLQGIGAIEAFF. CDR3 DNA: TGTGCCAGCAGTTTACAGGGGATCGGGGCGATTGAAGCTTTCTTT.

This clonotype was seen more than once but under ten times. The chain has TRBV5-1 and TRBJ2-3; no clear D gene. Trimming removed 0 bases from V and 5 bases from J, with 10 bases in between. In germline, CDR1 is SGHRS, CDR2 YFSETQ. The CDR3 contains 14 residues. The CDR3 sequence: CASSLAMLGDTQYF. As DNA, the CDR3 is TGCGCCAGCAGCTTGGCGATGTTAGGAGATACGCAGTATTTT.

This clonotype has more than one count but fewer than ten. The chain links TRBV2 to TRBJ2-7; D possibly uses TRBD1 or TRBD2 (5 bases each). CDR3 size: 14 residues. Per germline, CDR1 SNHLY and CDR2 FYNNEI. With 8 bases removed from V and 6 bases from J, the gap between germline ends came to 20 bases. CDR3 region: CASQSGTPPPEQYF. The CDR3 DNA is TGTGCCAGCCAATCTGGGACCCCCCCTCCCGAGCAGTACTTC.

This clonotype was counted at least ten times. The genes are TRBV11-2 and TRBJ2-3; D perhaps matches TRBD1 (6 bases). Germline loops: CDR1 SGHAT, CDR2 FQNNGV. V was trimmed by 0 bases and J by 9 bases, leaving 10 bases between them. The length of the CDR3 is 13 residues. CDR3 residues: CASSLDTQGTQYF. As DNA, the CDR3 is TGTGCCAGCAGCTTAGATACCCAGGGGACGCAGTATTTT.

The chain employs TRBV9 and TRBJ2-2, with D possibly being TRBD1 (6 bases). The CDR3 has 18 residues. V shed 0 bases and J shed 0 bases, with 15 bases lying between them. From germline, CDR1 is SGDLS and CDR2 YYNGEE. CDR3: CASSVDFIRTANTGELFF. CDR3 DNA: TGTGCCAGCAGCGTAGACTTTATCAGGACAGCGAACACCGGGGAGCTGTTTTTT.

This clonotype was observed a few times. The V call is TRBV15, the J call TRBJ1-6; D unclear. Trimming stripped 4 bases from V and 5 bases from J, with 6 bases between. The CDR3 has 13 residues. From germline, CDR1 is LNHNV and CDR2 YYDKDF (reference sequence). CDR3 residues: CATSTQNNSPLHF. CDR3 bases: TGTGCCACCAGCACTCAGAATAATTCACCCCTCCACTTT.

The J gene is TRBJ2-2, the V gene TRBV12-3 or TRBV12-4, with TRBD2 matching 7 bases. The CDR3 has 15 residues. Germline trimming cut 3 bases from V and 8 bases from J; bases unmatched to any gene: 9. The CDR3 bases are TGTGCCAGCAGTTTTCGCGGGAGAACACCTGGGGAGCTGTTTTTT. Its translation is CASSFRGRTPGELFF.

The gene calls are TRBV28 and TRBJ2-5; the D gene is possibly TRBD2 (6 bases). Germline CDR1 MDHEN, CDR2 SYDVKM. Trimming took 7 bases from V and 4 from J, leaving 37 bases between them. This CDR3 region has 21 residues. The CDR3 DNA is TGTGCCAGCACCAAATTGGCGGGGACCTTGACAGTGGCAGACCCCAGAGAGACCCAGTACTTC. This encodes CASTKLAGTLTVADPRETQYF.

This clonotype occurred many times. The rearrangement joins TRBV5-1 to TRBJ2-1; 11 nucleotides agree with TRBD2. Germline CDR1 SGHRS, CDR2 YFSETQ. V trimming: 6 bases; J trimming: 6 bases; junction bases outside the gene matches: 8. This CDR3 is built from 15 residues. In nucleotides, the CDR3 is TGCGCCAGCAAACCTCCTAGCGGGGGGACCAATGAGCAGTTCTTC. Translated, it gives CASKPPSGGTNEQFF.

The chain combines TRBV12-3 or TRBV12-4 with TRBJ2-1; unclear D gene. The CDR3 sequence is 13 residues long. V shed 1 base and J shed 9 bases, with 10 bases lying between them. The CDR3 nucleotides read TGTGCCAGCAGTTTAGGGACCCTCGGTGAGCAGTTCTTC. This codes for CASSLGTLGEQFF.

The gene calls are TRBV4-3 and TRBJ2-7; 9 positions agree with TRBD1. CDR1 is LGHNA, CDR2 YSLEER, per germline. The trim removed 1 base at V and 3 bases at J, leaving 4 bases unmatched. The CDR3 consists of 15 residues. This CDR3 is CASSQVLTGGYEQYF. The DNA for the CDR3 is TGCGCCAGCAGCCAAGTGCTGACAGGGGGCTACGAGCAGTACTTC.

Many counts were recorded for this clonotype. This chain connects TRBV6-2 or TRBV6-3 to TRBJ2-7; D might be TRBD1 (5 bases). The CDR3 is 11 amino acids. V was trimmed by 7 bases and J by 6 bases, leaving 10 bases between them. CDR1 and CDR2 from the germline V gene are MNHEY and SVGEGT. This chain's CDR3 is CASKNRIEQYF. DNA for the CDR3: TGTGCCAGCAAAAACAGGATCGAGCAGTACTTC.

V is TRBV2 and J is TRBJ2-4, with 8 bases fitting TRBD1. V shed 7 bases, J shed 2 bases, and the junction held 10 bases outside the gene matches. The CDR3 consists of 16 residues. Germline V gene sequence: CDR1 SNHLY, CDR2 FYNNEI. The DNA for the CDR3 is TGTGCCAGCATCGGCAGGGGGCTCGGGACCAAAAACATTCAGTACTTC. This translates into CASIGRGLGTKNIQYF.

This clonotype was counted only a few times. The chain links TRBV6-2 or TRBV6-3 to TRBJ1-1; maybe TRBD1 (5 bases). The CDR3 has 14 amino acids. Germline V gene lookup returns CDR1 MNHEY and CDR2 SVGEGT. V dropped 6 bases and J dropped 2 bases, with 13 bases sitting between them. CDR3 sequence reads: CASSRRGVNTEAFF. The DNA for the CDR3 is TGTGCCAGCAGCCGACGGGGGGTTAACACTGAAGCTTTCTTT.

This clonotype has only a few counts. The gene calls are TRBV7-2 and TRBJ2-5; D is unclear. Germline CDR1 and CDR2: SGHTA and FQGNSA. Trimming cost V 4 bases and J 4 bases, with 7 bases left between them. CDR3 length: 12 residues. CDR3 coding DNA: TGTGCCAGCAGCTCACTGCCAGAGACCCAGTACTTC. Translated: CASSSLPETQYF.

The chain has TRBV7-9 and TRBJ2-3; a weak D match, TRBD1 (6 bases). The CDR3 contains 16 residues. Germline V gene sequence: CDR1 SEHNR, CDR2 FQNEAQ (reference sequence). Trimming took 5 bases from V and 2 from J, leaving 17 bases between them. Here the CDR3 reads CASSPRQVLITDTQYF. In DNA, the CDR3 is TGTGCCAGCAGCCCCCGACAGGTCCTCATCACAGATACGCAGTATTTT.

The chain couples TRBV5-1 to TRBJ2-5; D remains unclear. The ends were cut back, 3 bases at V and 3 bases at J, with 9 bases in the middle. The germline gives CDR1 SGHRS, CDR2 YFSETQ. This CDR3 is 13 amino acids long. The CDR3 region has the DNA TGCGCCAGCAGCTGGCATACGGAAGAGACCCAGTACTTC. Protein: CASSWHTEETQYF.